This entry lists 22 T cell receptor beta chains sequenced from one sample in a study of blood T cell repertoires in COVID-19. Assay: immunoSEQ multiplex PCR; the TCRdb copy retains only in-frame clones and omits some. This table has around 190,000 clones, 75% to 85% appearing once. The sample taken for sequencing was PBMCs or T cells enriched from blood (not recorded which). The source is a woman in her forties or fifties with acute COVID-19.

The chain employs TRBV18 and TRBJ1-6, with 7 bases fitting TRBD1. Germline V gives CDR1 KGHSH, CDR2 LQKENI. Germline trimming cut 4 bases from V and 7 bases from J; bases unmatched to any gene: 4. This CDR3 region has 14 residues. CDR3 region: CASSLDRENSPLHF. In DNA, the CDR3 is TGTGCCAGCTCACTTGACAGGGAGAATTCACCCCTCCACTTT.

This chain joins TRBV20-1 and TRBJ1-2; D is possibly TRBD1 (5 bases). This CDR3 spans 12 amino acids. V lost 3 bases and J 5 bases, leaving 10 bases between the germline ends. Germline lookup yields CDR1 DFQATT and CDR2 SNEGSKA (reference sequence). CDR3: CSASGRAYGYTF. The CDR3 nucleotides are TGCAGTGCTAGTGGCAGGGCGTATGGCTACACCTTC.

This clone was counted once. The gene calls are TRBV28 and TRBJ1-1; TRBD1 matches at 7 bases. Germline CDR1 and CDR2: MDHEN and SYDVKM. CDR3 length: 12 amino acids. The V gene end was trimmed by 10 bases and the J gene end by 1 base; junction bases not matched to a gene: 3. CDR3 amino acids: CAIQGGNTEAFF. CDR3 DNA sequence: TGTGCCATCCAGGGGGGGAACACTGAAGCTTTCTTT.

The chain employs TRBV10-1 and TRBJ2-3, with D uncertain. Looked up from germline, CDR1 is WNHNN and CDR2 is SYGVQD (reference sequence). V shed 6 bases and J shed 5 bases, with 12 bases lying between them. There are 13 residues in the CDR3. DNA for the CDR3: TGCGCCAGCAGCTTGTGGGCCGGAGATACGCAGTATTTT. It is translated as CASSLWAGDTQYF.

V is TRBV28 and J is TRBJ1-2; D remains ambiguous. CDR1 is MDHEN and CDR2 is SYDVKM in the germline V gene. There are 15 residues in the CDR3. V gave up 6 bases and J gave up 3 bases, with 17 bases separating them. The CDR3 bases are TGTGCCAGCAGATCACACAGCTCACAAGACTATGGCTACACCTTC. Encoded protein: CASRSHSSQDYGYTF.

The chain uses TRBV7-9 and TRBJ2-1; 8 bases are shared with TRBD1. V shed 7 bases, J shed 9 bases, and the junction held 11 bases outside the gene matches. CDR1 and CDR2 from the germline V gene are SEHNR and FQNEAQ (reference sequence). This CDR3 is 14 amino acids long. The CDR3 DNA reads TGTGCCAGCACCCAGCGGGCAGGGGGCGGTGAGCAGTTCTTC. It codes for CASTQRAGGGEQFF.

The chain recombines TRBV6-2 or TRBV6-3 with TRBJ2-3, with 14 bases fitting TRBD2. Germline-derived CDR1 and CDR2 are MNHEY and SVGEGT. This CDR3 has 16 amino acids. With 4 bases clipped from V and 6 bases from J, the junction kept 6 bases outside the gene matches. The CDR3 nucleotides read TGTGCCAGCAGTTTCCCGACTAGCGGGGGGGCGGATACGCAGTATTTT. Protein product: CASSFPTSGGADTQYF.

The chain carries TRBV14 and TRBJ1-6, with unresolved D. The germline CDR1 and CDR2 sequences are SGHDN and FVKESK. Trimming removed 5 bases at V and 9 bases at J, with 11 bases between. The CDR3 spans 13 residues. CDR3 bases: TGTGCCAGCAGCTTTACCACTGGTTCACCCCTCCACTTT. It encodes CASSFTTGSPLHF. The full variable domain, rest sourced from reference TRBV14 and TRBJ1-6, is EAGVTQFPSHSVIEKGQTVTLRCDPISGHDNLYWYRRVMGKEIKFLLHFVKESKQDESGMPNNRFLAERTGGTYSTLKVQPAELEDSGVYFCASSFTTGSPLHFGNGTRLTVT.

The sample holds a few counts of this clone. V gene TRBV2 combines with J gene TRBJ1-4; possibly TRBD1 for D (5 bases). Trimming shortened V by 4 bases and J by 3 bases, and 12 bases separated the two germline ends. Germline V gives CDR1 SNHLY, CDR2 FYNNEI. The CDR3 runs to 15 residues. The CDR3 nucleotides read TGTGCCAGCAGTGGGTTCGCGACAGCTAATGAAAAACTGTTTTTT. Residues: CASSGFATANEKLFF.

This chain connects TRBV28 to TRBJ1-5; D gene unclear. The CDR3 is 14 amino acids. The ends were cut back, 5 bases at V and 4 bases at J, with 12 bases in the middle. Germline lookup yields CDR1 MDHEN and CDR2 SYDVKM. The DNA of the CDR3 is TGTGCCAGCAGTAGGCAGGCGCCAAATCAGCCCCAGCATTTT. Its translation: CASSRQAPNQPQHF.

This chain uses TRBV19 with TRBJ1-1; possibly TRBD1 for D (5 bases). This CDR3 comprises 13 residues. Germline V gene sequence: CDR1 LNHDA, CDR2 SQIVND (reference sequence). The V and J ends lost 0 bases and 6 bases respectively, with 8 bases between them. CDR3 bases: TGTGCCAGTAGTATAGACACAGGATCTGAAGCTTTCTTT. This encodes CASSIDTGSEAFF.

The rearrangement uses TRBV4-1 and TRBJ1-1, with 7 positions matching TRBD1. Germline CDR1 is MGHRA and CDR2 is YSYEKL. This CDR3 has 12 amino acids. Trimming took 1 base from V and 11 from J; bases not matched to a gene: 4. For the CDR3, the DNA is TGCGCCAGCAGCCAAGGTGGACAGGTGGCTTTCTTT. This encodes CASSQGGQVAFF.

The V call is TRBV7-9, the J call TRBJ2-3; TRBD1 aligns across 8 bases. The V gene's germline CDR1 is SEHNR and CDR2 FQNEAQ (reference sequence). The V and J ends lost 5 bases and 0 bases, in that order; junction bases with no gene match: 10. This CDR3 is 17 amino acids long. The CDR3 region is CASSPGTGGTSTDTQYF. As DNA, the CDR3 is TGTGCCAGCAGCCCAGGGACAGGTGGGACGAGCACAGATACGCAGTATTTT.

This clone was recorded once. CDR3 sequence (DNA): TGTGCCAGCAGCTTCGTGACAGGGAACACTGAAGCTTTCTTT. Protein sequence: CASSFVTGNTEAFF. The chain joins TRBV7-8 to TRBJ1-1; TRBD1 might be the D (6 bases). The V end lost 3 bases, the J end lost 1 base, and 9 bases lay between the germline ends. The CDR3 has 14 amino acids. Germline V lookup: CDR1 SGHVS, CDR2 FQNEAQ. Looking up the rest from reference TRBV7-8 and TRBJ1-1 gives the full variable domain: GAGVSQSPRYKVAKRGQDVALRCDPISGHVSLFWYQQALGQGPEFLTYFQNEAQLDKSGLPSDRFFAERPEGSVSTLKIQRTQQEDSAVYLCASSFVTGNTEAFFGQGTRLTVV.

This chain connects TRBV29-1 to TRBJ2-7, with 10 nucleotides matching TRBD2. The CDR3 is 14 amino acids. The germline V gene has CDR1 SQVTM and CDR2 ANQGSEA. J was trimmed by 4 bases and V by 3 bases; bases with no gene match: 6. The CDR3 region has the DNA TGCAGCGTTGATCGGTTAGCGGGGGGTTACGAGCAGTACGTC. Protein: CSVDRLAGGYEQYV.

This clone was recorded only once. The V gene is TRBV6-9, the J gene TRBJ2-3; 9 bases are shared with TRBD2. The CDR3 is 18 amino acids. CDR1 is MNHGY, CDR2 SVAAGI, per germline. The V and J ends lost 5 bases and 0 bases, in that order; junction bases with no gene match: 12. The DNA for the CDR3 is TGTGCCAGCAGTCACGGGACTAGCACACTTCCTAGCACAGATACGCAGTATTTT. Translated: CASSHGTSTLPSTDTQYF.

V gene TRBV5-1 combines with J gene TRBJ2-3; 9 bases fit TRBD1. From germline, CDR1 is SGHRS and CDR2 YFSETQ. Losses at the gene ends were 3 bases for V and 0 bases for J; bases not matched to a gene: 8. There are 17 residues in the CDR3. CDR3 DNA sequence: TGCGCCAGCAGCTCCGGACAGGGGACTATTAGCACAGATACGCAGTATTTT. It specifies CASSSGQGTISTDTQYF.

This clone was seen a handful of times. Other nucleotide sequences from this sample produce the same CDR3. The V gene is TRBV19, the J gene TRBJ1-5; unclear D gene. The length of the CDR3 is 14 residues. The germline V gene has CDR1 LNHDA and CDR2 SQIVND (reference sequence). V lost 3 bases and J lost 0, with 6 bases in between. The CDR3 DNA reads TGTGCCAGTAGTATCCGAGATAGCAATCAGCCCCAGCATTTT. It is translated as CASSIRDSNQPQHF.

The CDR3 region is CASSQSNRGRHSYEQYV. The CDR3 nucleotides read TGCGCCAGCAGTCAATCGAATCGGGGGAGGCACTCCTACGAGCAGTACGTC. The rearrangement uses TRBV23-1 and TRBJ2-7, with D tentatively TRBD2 (6 bases). TRBV23-1 falls under the ORF class, with uncertain function. This CDR3 comprises 17 residues. V gave up 0 bases and J gave up 0 bases, with 15 bases separating them.

V is TRBV7-2 and J is TRBJ1-4, with D possibly TRBD1 on 5 matching bases. CDR3 length: 16 amino acids. Germline assignment: CDR1 SGHTA and CDR2 FQGNSA. Trimming pared 2 bases from V and 5 bases from J, leaving 15 bases between. The CDR3 bases are TGTGCCAGCAGCTTAAATTCGGGCAGGGTCAATGAAAAACTGTTTTTT. Protein sequence: CASSLNSGRVNEKLFF.

The table lists this clone with a few counts. The chain couples TRBV4-1 to TRBJ1-1; 9 nucleotides align to TRBD1. CDR1 is MGHRA, CDR2 YSYEKL, per germline. The J segment lost 3 bases and the V segment lost 4 bases, leaving 3 bases of the junction unmatched. The CDR3 sequence is 14 residues long. In nucleotides, the CDR3 is TGCGCCAGCAGCCGAAACAGGGGGCACACTGAAGCTTTCTTT. This codes for CASSRNRGHTEAFF.

This clone has a handful of counts. V and J are TRBV30 and TRBJ1-1, with no clear D. Germline CDR1 and CDR2: GTSNPN and SVGIG (reference sequence). V was trimmed by 4 bases and J by 1 base, leaving 10 bases between them. The CDR3 extends over 13 amino acids. CDR3 nucleotides: TGTGCCTGGAACCGGCCGGGGAACACTGAAGCTTTCTTT. It is translated as CAWNRPGNTEAFF.